The T cell receptor beta chain under discussion was sequenced for a study of OX40 agonist ivuxolimab in advanced cancers. Sequencing used immunoSEQ multiplex PCR; TCRdb keeps in-frame clones, though not all of them. The table lists about 27,000 clones, roughly 70% of them singletons. The source of this sequence is an adult with an advanced solid tumor such as melanoma, head and neck, liver or kidney cancer. Sequencing was performed on CD4+ or CD8+ T cells sorted from blood, taken in a trial of the OX40 agonist ivuxolimab.

Here the CDR3 reads CASSTPQVLLYGYTF. CDR3 bases: TGTGCCAGTAGTACTCCACAGGTTCTACTTTATGGCTACACCTTC. The chain combines TRBV19 with TRBJ1-2; possibly TRBD1 for D (5 bases). Trimming removed 4 bases at V and 5 bases at J, with 17 bases between. Germline V gene sequence: CDR1 LNHDA, CDR2 SQIVND (reference sequence). The CDR3 totals 15 residues. The full variable domain, its missing parts supplied by reference TRBV19 and TRBJ1-2, is DGGITQSPKYLFRKEGQNVTLSCEQNLNHDAMYWYRQDPGQGLRLIYYSQIVNDFQKGDIAEGYSVSREKKESFPLTVTSAQKNPTAFYLCASSTPQVLLYGYTFGSGTRLTVV.